Below, 14 T cell receptor beta chains from the same sample are listed, as sequenced in a study of radiotherapy plus CTLA-4 blockade in lung cancer. Assay used: immunoSEQ multiplex PCR; TCRdb lists only in-frame clones, some missing. The data show 55,000 to 65,000 clones, with roughly three quarters seen just once and about 3.1% held by the top ten. The sample was peripheral blood, taken from a patient treated with radiotherapy plus ipilimumab. The receptor set was obtained from a human donor with non-small cell lung cancer who had a complete response to radiotherapy plus ipilimumab.

This clone has more than one count but fewer than ten. The junction differs from germline at one of its ends, possibly a read error. The gene calls are TRBV4-1 and TRBJ1-1; 8 bases are a match to TRBD1. Germline V lookup: CDR1 MGHRA, CDR2 YSYEKL. The CDR3 contains 12 residues. CDR3 nucleotide sequence: TGTGCCAGCAGCCACACGACAGGGGTGGCTTTCTTT. Its protein product is CASSHTTGVAFF.

Here the CDR3 reads CASRPASGQGSGNTIYF. The CDR3 nucleotides are TGTGCCAGCAGACCCGCTTCTGGACAGGGGAGCGGAAACACCATATATTTT. This chain links TRBV25-1 with TRBJ1-3; 9 bases line up with TRBD1. CDR3 size: 17 residues. The trim removed 6 bases at V and 4 bases at J, leaving 13 bases unmatched. Looked up from germline, CDR1 is MGHDK and CDR2 is SYGVNS.

The rearrangement joins TRBV28 to TRBJ2-2; D unclear. The CDR3 loop spans 15 amino acids. The V gene lost 3 bases and the J gene lost 4 bases, with 12 bases spanning the gap. In germline, CDR1 is MDHEN, CDR2 SYDVKM. CDR3 DNA: TGTGCCAGCAGTTTGGCTGGAGCGCGCACCGGGGAGCTGTTTTTT. Its translation: CASSLAGARTGELFF.

The chain employs TRBV10-3 and TRBJ2-7, with TRBD1 matching over 11 bases. The germline V gene encodes CDR1 ENHRY and CDR2 SYGVKD. The J segment lost 5 bases and the V segment lost 10 bases, leaving 7 bases of the junction unmatched. This CDR3 is built from 13 residues. The CDR3 DNA is TGTGCCACAGAAGGACAGGGGGCTGACGAGCAGTACTTC. The encoded protein is CATEGQGADEQYF.

The rearrangement uses TRBV30 and TRBJ2-5; perhaps TRBD2 as D (6 bases). Looked up from germline, CDR1 is GTSNPN and CDR2 is SVGIG (reference sequence). CDR3 length equals 14 residues. Trimming cost V 3 bases and J 5 bases, with 16 bases left between them. The CDR3 spells CAWSSGLARETQYF. The CDR3 nucleotides are TGTGCCTGGAGCTCCGGGCTAGCGAGGGAGACCCAGTACTTC.

This clone was seen a single time. The chain joins TRBV6-5 to TRBJ1-1; weak D call: TRBD1 (5 bases). This CDR3 comprises 13 residues. CDR1 MNHEY and CDR2 SVGAGI come from the germline V gene. V dropped 0 bases and J dropped 5 bases, with 7 bases sitting between them. The CDR3 sequence is CASSYSGGTEAFF. For the CDR3, the DNA is TGTGCCAGCAGTTACTCGGGGGGGACTGAAGCTTTCTTT.

V gene TRBV6-6 combines with J gene TRBJ1-4; D is perhaps TRBD1 (5 bases). The germline CDR1 and CDR2 sequences are MNHNY and SVGAGI (reference sequence). Trimming removed 5 bases from V and 7 bases from J, with 11 bases in between. This CDR3 region has 13 residues. CDR3 nucleotides: TGTGCCAGCAGTACAGGCCTGCGTGAAAAACTGTTTTTT. Amino acids: CASSTGLREKLFF.

Remarks on this clone: The junction departs from germline at one end; a sequencing error may be responsible. The chain recombines TRBV13 with TRBJ1-2; 7 nucleotides match TRBD1. This CDR3 contains 15 residues. Germline V gene data show CDR1 as PRHDT and CDR2 as FYEKMQ (reference sequence). CDR3 DNA sequence: TGTGCCAGCAGCCCCCGGACAGGTAAGAACTATGGCTACATCTTC. This encodes CASSPRTGKNYGYIF.

The V call is TRBV19, the J call TRBJ1-5; tentatively, D is TRBD1 (5 bases). CDR1 LNHDA and CDR2 SQIVND come from the germline V gene (reference sequence). V was pared by 1 base and J by 0 bases, with 13 bases between. The CDR3 length is 17 residues. CDR3 amino acids: CASSIVQESYSNQPQHF. DNA for the CDR3: TGTGCCAGTAGTATAGTACAGGAGAGCTATAGCAATCAGCCCCAGCATTTT.

The chain recombines TRBV5-5 with TRBJ1-5, with D maybe TRBD1 (6 bases). The CDR3 totals 16 residues. Germline V gene sequence: CDR1 SGHKS, CDR2 YYEKEE (reference sequence). Trimming pared 4 bases from V and 2 bases from J, leaving 16 bases between. CDR3 in DNA: TGTGCCAGCAGCCCTGGTGTTTCAGGGGGCAATCAGCCCCAGCATTTT. As protein: CASSPGVSGGNQPQHF.

In its sample, this clone was seen a few times. The chain is built from TRBV6-1 and TRBJ2-1; 14 bases map to TRBD2. Unmatched junction bases numbered 10, after V lost 10 bases and J lost 8 bases. Germline CDR1 MNHNS, CDR2 SASEGT. This CDR3 contains 15 residues. Written as DNA, the CDR3 is TGTGCCATCAAAACCGGGACTAGCGGGGGTGATGAGCAGTTCTTC. Protein sequence: CAIKTGTSGGDEQFF.

CDR3 in amino acids: CAWSVSGTSYEQYF. CDR3 DNA sequence: TGTGCCTGGAGTGTTTCAGGAACTTCCTACGAGCAGTACTTC. The chain uses TRBV30 and TRBJ2-7; D not resolved. Deletions cut 0 bases from V and 1 base from J, with 10 bases between. The CDR3 has 14 amino acids. Germline values: CDR1 GTSNPN, CDR2 SVGIG (reference sequence). Filled out from reference TRBV30 and TRBJ2-7, the complete variable domain reads SQTIHQWPATLVQPVGSPLSLECTVEGTSNPNLYWYRQAAGRGLQLLFYSVGIGQISSEVPQNLSASRPQDRQFILSSKKLLLSDSGFYLCAWSVSGTSYEQYFGPGTRLTVT.

V usage is TRBV9 and J usage is TRBJ2-2, with 13 bases identical to TRBD2. The CDR3 is made up of 16 amino acids. With 0 bases clipped from V and 5 bases from J, the junction kept 1 base outside the gene matches. In germline, CDR1 is SGDLS, CDR2 YYNGEE. CDR3 residues: CASSVGGLAGTGELFF. The DNA of the CDR3 is TGTGCCAGCAGCGTAGGGGGACTAGCGGGGACCGGGGAGCTGTTTTTT.

The rearrangement uses TRBV2 and TRBJ2-7; D may be TRBD1 (6 bases). The CDR3 spans 15 residues. Germline CDR1 SNHLY, CDR2 FYNNEI. V was pared by 7 bases and J by 1 base, with 17 bases between. The CDR3 here is CASTNRVSTSYEQYF. The CDR3 DNA follows: TGTGCCAGCACTAACAGGGTCTCGACGTCCTACGAGCAGTACTTC.